Sequencing of this T cell receptor (beta chain) was carried out in a study of spatial heterogeneity in lung cancer. The overall study: Alpha-chain sequences were detected in numbers that were consistently lower than beta-chain sequences.

Time point specified: sample taken at primary tumor resection. Whole RNA came from tumor, nontumor lung or frozen PBMC and was sequenced without being sorted. Study outcomes and limitations: For expanded intratumoral alpha and beta TCRs, counts tracked tumor mutation counts. Approximate estimated coverage of tumor T cells amounted to about 7% for alpha and 13% for beta chains.

Germline lookup yields CDR1 SGHNT and CDR2 YENEEA. Trimming took 4 bases from V and 5 from J; bases not matched to a gene: 1. The CDR3 runs to 13 residues. In its sample, this clonotype is large (0.1 to 1%). Its antigen is undetermined. This beta chain is off target for a library built for alpha chains, so its abundance means little. Each CDR3 protein is one row after TCRdb ran MiXCR on the 5' RACE reads. The sample lists 6,900 or so distinct CDR3 sequences; roughly an eighth were seen once. The V gene is TRBV11-3, the J gene TRBJ2-5, with TRBD2 matching over 10 bases. The clonotype was recovered from a male donor with early-stage non-small cell lung cancer. Sample: lung tumor tissue, taken at surgery. In DNA, the CDR3 is TGTGCCAGCAGCTCTAGCGGGAGCGAGACCCAGTACTTC. Residues: CASSSSGSETQYF.